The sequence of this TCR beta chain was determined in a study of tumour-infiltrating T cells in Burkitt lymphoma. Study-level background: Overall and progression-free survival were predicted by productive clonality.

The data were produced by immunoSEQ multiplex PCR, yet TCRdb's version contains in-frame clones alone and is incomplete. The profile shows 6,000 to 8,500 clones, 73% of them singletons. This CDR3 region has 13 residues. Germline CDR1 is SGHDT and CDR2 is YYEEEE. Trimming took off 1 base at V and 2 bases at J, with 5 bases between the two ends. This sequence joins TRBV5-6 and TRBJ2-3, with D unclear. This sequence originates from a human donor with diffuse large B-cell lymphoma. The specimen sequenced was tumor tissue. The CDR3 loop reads CASSLQTTDTQYF. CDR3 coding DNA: TGTGCCAGCAGCTTGCAGACCACAGATACGCAGTATTTT.